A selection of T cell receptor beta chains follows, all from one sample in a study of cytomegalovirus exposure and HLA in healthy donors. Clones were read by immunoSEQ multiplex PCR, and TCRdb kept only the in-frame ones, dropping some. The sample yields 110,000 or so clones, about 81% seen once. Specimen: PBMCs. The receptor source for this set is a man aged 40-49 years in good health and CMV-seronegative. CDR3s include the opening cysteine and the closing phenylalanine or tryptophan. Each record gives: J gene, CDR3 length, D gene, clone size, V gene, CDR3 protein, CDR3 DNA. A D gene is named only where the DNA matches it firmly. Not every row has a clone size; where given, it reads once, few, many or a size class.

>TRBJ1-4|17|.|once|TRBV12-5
CASGKTTVARGGEKLFF
TGTGCTAGTGGCAAAACTACCGTTGCCAGGGGAGGGGAAAAACTGTTTTTT
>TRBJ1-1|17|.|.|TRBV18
CASSRGQSGVMNTEAFF
TGTGCCAGCTCACGGGGGCAGTCTGGAGTAATGAACACTGAAGCTTTCTTT
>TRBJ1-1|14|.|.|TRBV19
CASSIDSGRAEAFF
TGTGCCAGTAGTATAGATAGCGGGCGAGCTGAAGCTTTCTTT
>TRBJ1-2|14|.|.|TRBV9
CASSVNRNNYGYTF
TGTGCCAGCAGCGTCAACAGGAATAACTATGGCTACACCTTC
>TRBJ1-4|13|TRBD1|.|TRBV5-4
CASSFGTGQGPIF
TGTGCCAGCAGCTTCGGGACCGGACAGGGGCCCATTTTT
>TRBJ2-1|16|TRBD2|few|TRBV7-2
CASSSVLRGGGYEQFF
TGTGCCAGCAGTTCCGTGTTGCGGGGGGGAGGGTATGAGCAGTTCTTC
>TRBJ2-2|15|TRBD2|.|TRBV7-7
CASSRLAGGPGELFF
TGTGCCAGCAGCCGACTAGCGGGGGGGCCCGGGGAGCTGTTTTTT
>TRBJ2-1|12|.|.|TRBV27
CASSFFGGEQFF
TGTGCCAGCAGTTTTTTTGGAGGCGAGCAGTTCTTC
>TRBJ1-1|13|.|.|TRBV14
CASSQRRGAEAFF
TGTGCCAGCAGCCAACGGCGGGGCGCTGAAGCTTTCTTT
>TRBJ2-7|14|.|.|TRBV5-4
CASSLENSGREQYF
TGTGCCAGCAGCTTGGAAAATAGCGGAAGGGAGCAGTACTTC
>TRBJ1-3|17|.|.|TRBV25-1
CASSDWGGGVSGNTIYF
TGTGCCAGCAGTGACTGGGGGGGAGGGGTCTCTGGAAACACCATATATTTT
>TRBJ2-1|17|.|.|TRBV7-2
CASSLGEGHSSYNEQFF
TGTGCCAGCAGCTTAGGTGAGGGACACAGCTCCTACAATGAGCAGTTCTTC
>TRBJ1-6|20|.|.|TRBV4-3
CASSQDRATGTRGTGSPLHF
TGCGCCAGCAGCCAAGACAGGGCGACGGGAACGAGGGGAACAGGGTCACCCCTCCACTTT
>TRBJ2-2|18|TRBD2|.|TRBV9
CASNRGLAGDSRAGELFF
TGTGCCAGCAATCGTGGACTAGCGGGAGATTCTCGGGCCGGGGAGCTGTTTTTT
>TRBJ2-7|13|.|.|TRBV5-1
CASGLVEEQEQYF
TGCGCCAGCGGCTTGGTGGAGGAACAGGAGCAGTACTTC
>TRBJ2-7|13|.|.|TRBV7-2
CASSSGHPYEQYF
TGTGCCAGCAGCTCGGGACACCCCTACGAGCAGTACTTC
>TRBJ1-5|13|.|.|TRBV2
CASSAFSNQPQHF
TGTGCCAGCAGTGCGTTTAGCAATCAGCCCCAGCATTTT
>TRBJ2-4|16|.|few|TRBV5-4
CASSLAGDWAKNIQYF
TGTGCCAGCAGCTTGGCAGGGGATTGGGCCAAAAACATTCAGTACTTC
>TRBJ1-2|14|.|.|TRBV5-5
CASSFNDRNYGYTF
TGTGCCAGCAGCTTTAACGACAGAAACTATGGCTACACCTTC
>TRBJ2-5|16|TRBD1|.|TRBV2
CASSEARTGGLETQYF
TGTGCCAGCAGTGAAGCACGGACAGGGGGCTTGGAGACCCAGTACTTC
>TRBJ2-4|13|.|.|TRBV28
CASTRGSGGIQYF
TGTGCCAGCACCCGGGGTAGTGGCGGCATTCAGTACTTC
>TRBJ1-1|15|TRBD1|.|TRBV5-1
CASSLRQGPSTEAFF
TGCGCCAGCAGCTTAAGACAGGGCCCCAGCACTGAAGCTTTCTTT
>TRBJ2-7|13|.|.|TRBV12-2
CASRTPQGYEQYF
TGTGCAAGTCGCACACCTCAGGGCTACGAGCAGTACTTC
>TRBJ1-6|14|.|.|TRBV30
CAWSFYRVNSPLHF
TGTGCCTGGAGTTTTTACAGGGTCAATTCACCCCTCCACTTT
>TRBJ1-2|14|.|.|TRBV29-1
CSVRPDAGHYGYTF
TGCAGCGTCCGCCCTGATGCGGGCCACTATGGCTACACCTTC
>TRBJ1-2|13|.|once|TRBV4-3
CASSQEGVGGYTF
TGCGCCAGCAGCCAAGAAGGGGTCGGCGGCTACACCTTC
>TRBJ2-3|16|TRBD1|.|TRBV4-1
CASSHLGQGMGDTQYF
TGCGCCAGCAGCCACCTGGGACAGGGGATGGGAGATACGCAGTATTTT
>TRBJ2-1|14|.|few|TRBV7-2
CASSRGGGYNEQFF
TGTGCCAGCAGCCGTGGAGGCGGCTACAATGAGCAGTTCTTC
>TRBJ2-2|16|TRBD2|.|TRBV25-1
CASSPFGTRNTGELFF
TGTGCCAGCAGTCCCTTTGGGACTAGGAACACCGGGGAGCTGTTTTTT
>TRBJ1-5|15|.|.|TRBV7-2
CASSFTPLGNQPQHF
TGTGCCAGCAGCTTCACACCCCTAGGTAATCAGCCCCAGCATTTT
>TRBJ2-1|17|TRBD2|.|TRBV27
CASSWGSGGRARNEQFF
TGTGCCAGCAGTTGGGGCTCGGGGGGGAGGGCCCGGAATGAGCAGTTCTTC
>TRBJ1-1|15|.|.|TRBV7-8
CASSLGTGQFDEAFF
TGTGCCAGCAGCTTAGGAACAGGACAGTTTGATGAAGCTTTCTTT
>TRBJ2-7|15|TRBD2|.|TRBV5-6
CASSPGTMSSYEQYF
TGTGCCAGCAGCCCTGGGACTATGAGCTCCTACGAGCAGTACTTC